Following are 3 T cell receptor beta chains from one sample sequenced in a study of blood T cell repertoires in COVID-19. Method: immunoSEQ multiplex PCR; TCRdb's copy keeps in-frame clones and lacks some. The sample lists some 290,000 clones, 85% to 90% occurring once. Sequences were obtained from peripheral blood. The receptors originated from a woman in her twenties or thirties with COVID-19, enrolled during active disease.

J is TRBJ1-3 and V is TRBV6-5; unclear D gene. The CDR3 length is 14 residues. The V gene's germline CDR1 is MNHEY and CDR2 SVGAGI. The V end was cut by 2 bases, the J end by 1 base, with 6 bases between. The CDR3 loop reads CASSYELSGNTIYF. In DNA form, the CDR3 reads TGTGCCAGCAGTTACGAACTTTCTGGAAACACCATATATTTT.

In the case of this clone: The identical CDR3 is also encoded by other nucleotide sequences in the sample. The chain carries TRBV14 and TRBJ2-7; 13 positions agree with TRBD2. With V trimmed by 4 bases and J by 6 bases, 6 bases remained unmatched. Per germline, CDR1 SGHDN and CDR2 FVKESK. This CDR3 has 15 amino acids. The CDR3 coding sequence is TGTGCCAGCAGCCCCCTGACTAGCGGGAGGCGCGAGCAGTACTTC. It is translated as CASSPLTSGRREQYF.

The chain combines TRBV7-9 with TRBJ2-5; a possible D gene is TRBD2 (5 bases). Trimming removed 1 base from V and 2 bases from J, with 14 bases in between. Germline V gene data show CDR1 as SEHNR and CDR2 as FQNEAQ (reference sequence). There are 16 residues in the CDR3. Here the CDR3 reads CASSLVSTGIQETQYF. CDR3 DNA: TGTGCCAGCAGCTTAGTGTCGACGGGGATACAAGAGACCCAGTACTTC. Variable domain in full (rest from reference TRBV7-9 and TRBJ2-5): DTGVSQNPRHKITKRGQNVTFRCDPISEHNRLYWYRQTLGQGPEFLTYFQNEAQLEKSRLLSDRFSAERPKGSFSTLEIQRTEQGDSAMYLCASSLVSTGIQETQYFGPGTRLLVL.